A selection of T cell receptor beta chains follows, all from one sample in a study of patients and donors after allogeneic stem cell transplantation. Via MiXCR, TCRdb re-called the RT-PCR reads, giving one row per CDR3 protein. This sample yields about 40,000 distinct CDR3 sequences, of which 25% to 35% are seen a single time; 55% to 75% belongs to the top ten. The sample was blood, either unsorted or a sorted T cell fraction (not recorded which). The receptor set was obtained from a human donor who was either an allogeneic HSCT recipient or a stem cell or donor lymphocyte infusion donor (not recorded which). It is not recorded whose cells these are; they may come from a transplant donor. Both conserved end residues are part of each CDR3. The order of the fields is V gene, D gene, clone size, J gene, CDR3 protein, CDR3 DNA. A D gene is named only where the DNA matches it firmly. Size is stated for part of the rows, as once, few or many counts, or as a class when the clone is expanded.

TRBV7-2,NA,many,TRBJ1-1,CASSLDTLTAFF,TGTGCCAGCAGCCTCGACACCCTGACCGCTTTCTTT
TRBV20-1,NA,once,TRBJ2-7,CSAKRTVPNEQYF,TGCAGTGCAAAAAGGACGGTCCCCAACGAGCAGTACTTC
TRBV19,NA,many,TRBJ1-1,CASSMGGSGTEAFF,TGTGCCAGTAGTATGGGAGGGTCGGGAACTGAAGCTTTCTTT
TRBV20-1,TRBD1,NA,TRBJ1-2,CSAARDRGNDGYTF,TGCAGTGCCGCTCGGGACAGGGGAAACGATGGCTACACCTTC
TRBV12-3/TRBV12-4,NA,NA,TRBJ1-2,CASRQSPGRSYGYTF,TGTGCCAGCAGGCAATCCCCGGGACGAAGCTATGGCTACACCTTC
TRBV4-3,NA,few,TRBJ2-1,CASSQESDLSSYNEQFF,TGCGCCAGCAGCCAAGAGAGCGACCTAAGCTCCTACAATGAGCAGTTCTTC
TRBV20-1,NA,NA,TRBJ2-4,CSAPRGGENIQYF,TGCAGTGCCCCGAGAGGGGGGGAAAACATTCAGTACTTC
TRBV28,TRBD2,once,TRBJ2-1,CASSFLSGSSNEQFF,TGTGCCAGCAGTTTTCTAAGCGGGAGCTCCAATGAGCAGTTCTTC
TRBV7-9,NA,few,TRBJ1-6,CASSSRAVSSYNSPLHF,TGTGCCAGCAGCTCCCGGGCAGTCAGCTCCTATAATTCACCCCTCCACTTT
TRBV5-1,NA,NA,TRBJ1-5,CASSLDWGGQPQHF,TGCGCCAGCAGCTTGGATTGGGGGGGGCAGCCCCAGCATTTT
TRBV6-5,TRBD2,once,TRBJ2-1,CASSYPGLAGNEQFF,TGTGCCAGCAGTTACCCTGGACTAGCGGGGAATGAGCAGTTCTTC
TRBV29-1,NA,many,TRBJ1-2,CSVLGTEYGYTF,TGCAGCGTTCTAGGGACCGAATATGGCTACACCTTC
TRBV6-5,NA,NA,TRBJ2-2,CASSYSTRDTGELFF,TGTGCCAGCAGTTACTCGACTAGGGACACCGGGGAGCTGTTTTTT
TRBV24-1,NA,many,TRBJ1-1,CATSTKGTAFF,TGTGCCACCAGTACGAAAGGGACGGCTTTCTTT
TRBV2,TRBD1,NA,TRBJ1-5,CASSSGTAGQPQHF,TGTGCCAGCAGCTCCGGGACAGCGGGGCAGCCCCAGCATTTT
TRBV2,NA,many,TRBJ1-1,CASRTKDTEAFF,TGTGCCAGCAGAACCAAGGACACTGAAGCTTTCTTT
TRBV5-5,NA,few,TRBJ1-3,CASSLVVRGNTIYF,TGTGCCAGCAGCTTGGTAGTTCGAGGAAACACCATATATTTT
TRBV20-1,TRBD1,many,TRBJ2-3,CSASPRQGRTDTQYF,TGCAGTGCTAGTCCAAGACAGGGGCGGACAGATACGCAGTATTTT
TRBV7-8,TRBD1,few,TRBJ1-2,CASSSQGAGYGYTF,TGTGCCAGCAGCTCGCAGGGGGCAGGCTATGGCTACACCTTC
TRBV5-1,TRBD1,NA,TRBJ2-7,CASSLGTGPYEQYF,TGCGCCAGCAGCTTGGGGACAGGGCCCTACGAGCAGTACTTC
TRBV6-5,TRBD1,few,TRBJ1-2,CASSRDRGSYGYTF,TGTGCCAGCAGTCGGGACAGGGGGTCGTATGGCTACACCTTC
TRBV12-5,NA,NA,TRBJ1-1,CASVPMKVDTEAFF,TGTGCTAGTGTTCCCATGAAGGTCGACACTGAAGCTTTCTTT
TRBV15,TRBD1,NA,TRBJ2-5,CATSRADRTGRLETQYF,TGTGCCACCAGCAGAGCGGACAGGACAGGGCGTCTGGAGACCCAGTACTTC
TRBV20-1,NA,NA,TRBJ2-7,CSAPPTRLGPYYEQYF,TGCAGTGCGCCCCCCACAAGGCTAGGGCCTTACTACGAGCAGTACTTC
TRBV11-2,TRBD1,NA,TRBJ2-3,CASSLDRATDTQYF,TGTGCCAGCAGCTTGGACAGGGCCACAGATACGCAGTATTTT
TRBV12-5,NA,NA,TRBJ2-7,CASGSDYEQYF,TGTGCTAGTGGTTCAGATTACGAGCAGTACTTC
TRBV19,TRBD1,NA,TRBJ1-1,CASRLRGQGTTNTEAFF,TGTGCCAGTAGGCTCCGGGGACAGGGGACCACGAACACTGAAGCTTTCTTT
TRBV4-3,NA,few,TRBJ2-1,CASSQDRWYEQFF,TGCGCCAGCAGCCAAGATCGATGGTATGAGCAGTTCTTC
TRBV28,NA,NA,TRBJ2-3,CASSLGRGRTDTQYF,TGTGCCAGCAGTTTAGGCAGGGGACGTACAGATACGCAGTATTTT
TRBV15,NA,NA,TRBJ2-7,CATSRVTFQGYEQYF,TGTGCCACCAGCAGGGTTACTTTTCAGGGCTACGAGCAGTACTTC
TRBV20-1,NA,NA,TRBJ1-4,CSAPKGEKLFF,TGCAGTGCTCCCAAAGGTGAAAAACTGTTTTTT
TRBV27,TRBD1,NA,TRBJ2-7,CASSRQGKYEQYF,TGTGCCAGCAGTCGACAGGGGAAATACGAGCAGTACTTC
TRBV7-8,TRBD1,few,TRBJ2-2,CASSPGDRADLNTGELFF,TGTGCCAGCAGCCCGGGGGACAGGGCGGACCTGAACACCGGGGAGCTGTTTTTT